This TCR beta chain was observed in a study of molecular identifiers for immune sequencing clone quantification. Across the study: RNA from roughly 21,000 or 96,000 naive CD8 cells was split five ways in replicates, with four sequenced.

TCRdb used MiXCR to reprocess the PCR reads, holding one entry per CDR3 protein. The table shows roughly 55,000 distinct CDR3 sequences, with about a third occurring only once. The CDR3 is made up of 17 amino acids. The V and J ends lost 0 bases and 15 bases respectively, with 27 bases between them. Germline V gene lookup returns CDR1 LGHDT and CDR2 YNNKEL (reference sequence). Sorting recovered naive CD8 T cells on a CD8+CD4-CCR7+CD45RA+ profile. This receptor was taken from a human donor in good health. Some libraries in this study had Jurkat cell RNA spiked in. The sequenced material came from naive CD8+ T cells from blood, with Jurkat cell RNA spiked in. The subset here: FACS-sorted CD8+CD4-CCR7+CD45RA+ naive T cells. J is TRBJ2-4 and V is TRBV3-1; D is perhaps TRBD1 or TRBD2 (5 bases each). The CDR3: CASSQDLGPLAKNIRYF. Written as DNA, the CDR3 is TGTGCCAGCAGCCAAGATCTGGGGCCGCTAGCCAAAAACATCCGGTACTTC.